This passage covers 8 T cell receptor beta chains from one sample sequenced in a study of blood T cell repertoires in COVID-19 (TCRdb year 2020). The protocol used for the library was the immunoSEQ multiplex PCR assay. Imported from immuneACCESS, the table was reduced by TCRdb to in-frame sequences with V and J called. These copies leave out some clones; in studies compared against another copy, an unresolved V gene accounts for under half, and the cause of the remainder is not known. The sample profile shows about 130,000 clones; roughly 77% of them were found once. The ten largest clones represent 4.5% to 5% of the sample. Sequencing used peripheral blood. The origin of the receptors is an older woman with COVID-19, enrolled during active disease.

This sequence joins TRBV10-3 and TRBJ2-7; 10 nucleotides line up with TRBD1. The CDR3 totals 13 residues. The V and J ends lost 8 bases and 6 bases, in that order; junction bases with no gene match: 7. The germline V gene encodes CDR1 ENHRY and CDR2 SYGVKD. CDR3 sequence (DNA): TGTGCCATCCGATCTGGACAGGGGGGCGAGCAGTACTTC. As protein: CAIRSGQGGEQYF.

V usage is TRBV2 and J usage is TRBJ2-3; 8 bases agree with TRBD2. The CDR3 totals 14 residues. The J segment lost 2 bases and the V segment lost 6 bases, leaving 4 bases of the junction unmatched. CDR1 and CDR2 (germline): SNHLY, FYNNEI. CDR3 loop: CASRSGGLTDTQYF. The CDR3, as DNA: TGTGCCAGCAGAAGCGGGGGACTCACAGATACGCAGTATTTT.

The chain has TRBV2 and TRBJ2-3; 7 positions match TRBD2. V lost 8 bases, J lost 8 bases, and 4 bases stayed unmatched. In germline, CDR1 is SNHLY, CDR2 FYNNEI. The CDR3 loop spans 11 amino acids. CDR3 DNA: TGTGCCAGCCGGGGGGAGGCTACGCAGTATTTT. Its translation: CASRGEATQYF.

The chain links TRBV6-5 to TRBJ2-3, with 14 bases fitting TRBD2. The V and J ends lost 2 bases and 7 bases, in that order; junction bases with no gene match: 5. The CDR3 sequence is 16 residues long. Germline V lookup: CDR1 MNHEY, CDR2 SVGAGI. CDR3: CASSYRLAGGPNTQYF. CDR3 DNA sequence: TGTGCCAGCAGTTACAGACTAGCGGGGGGGCCGAATACGCAGTATTTT.

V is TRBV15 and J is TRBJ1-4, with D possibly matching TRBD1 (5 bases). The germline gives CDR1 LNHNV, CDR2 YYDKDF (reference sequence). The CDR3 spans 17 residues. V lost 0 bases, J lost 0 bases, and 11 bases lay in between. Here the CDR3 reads CATSRDSRVATNEKLFF. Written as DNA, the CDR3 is TGTGCCACCAGCAGAGACTCCAGGGTCGCAACTAATGAAAAACTGTTTTTT.

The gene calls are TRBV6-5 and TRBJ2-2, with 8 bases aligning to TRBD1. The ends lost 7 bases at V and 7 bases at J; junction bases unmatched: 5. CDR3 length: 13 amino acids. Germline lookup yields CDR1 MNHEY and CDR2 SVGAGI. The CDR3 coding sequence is TGTGCCAGCACCCAGGGGGCGGTCGGGGAGCTGTTTTTT. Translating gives CASTQGAVGELFF.

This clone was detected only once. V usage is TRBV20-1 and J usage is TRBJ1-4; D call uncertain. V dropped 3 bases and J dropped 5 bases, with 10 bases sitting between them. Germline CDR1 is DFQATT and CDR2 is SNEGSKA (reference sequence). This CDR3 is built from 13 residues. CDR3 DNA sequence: TGCAGTGCTAGTCGGACTCTAAATGAAAAACTGTTTTTT. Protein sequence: CSASRTLNEKLFF.

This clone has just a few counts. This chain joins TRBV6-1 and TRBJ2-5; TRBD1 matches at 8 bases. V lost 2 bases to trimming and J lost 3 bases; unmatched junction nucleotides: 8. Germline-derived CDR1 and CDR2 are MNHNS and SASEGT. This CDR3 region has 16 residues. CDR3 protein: CASSEFGRGRKETQYF. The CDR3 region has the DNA TGTGCCAGCAGTGAATTCGGCAGGGGGCGTAAAGAGACCCAGTACTTC.